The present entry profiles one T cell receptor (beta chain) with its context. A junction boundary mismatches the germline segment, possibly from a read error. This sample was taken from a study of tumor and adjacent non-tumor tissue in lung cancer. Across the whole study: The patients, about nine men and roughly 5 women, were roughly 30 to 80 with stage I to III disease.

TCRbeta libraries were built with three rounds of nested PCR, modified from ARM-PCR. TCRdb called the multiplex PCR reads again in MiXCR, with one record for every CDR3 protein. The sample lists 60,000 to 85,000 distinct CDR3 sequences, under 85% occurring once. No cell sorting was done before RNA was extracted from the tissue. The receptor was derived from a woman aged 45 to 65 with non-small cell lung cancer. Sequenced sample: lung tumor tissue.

The CDR3 nucleotides are TGTGCCAGCAGCGAATATAACACTGAAGCTTTATTT. Translating it yields CASSEYNTEALF. The V and J genes are TRBV6-4 and TRBJ1-1; D call uncertain. Per the germline V gene, CDR1 is MRHNA and CDR2 is SNTAGT. This CDR3 is built from 12 residues.